The rows below give T cell receptor beta chains drawn from one sample of a study of T cells in localized non-small cell lung cancer. The method was immunoSEQ multiplex PCR; TCRdb's version includes in-frame clones alone and lacks a portion of them. This table holds about 77,000 clones, around nine tenths found once. The sequences come from peripheral blood, collected before any cancer treatment. Receptors were obtained from a woman aged 35 to 69 with stage I squamous cell lung carcinoma. Each CDR3 is given with its conserved first and last residue. Each record gives: CDR3 DNA, CDR3 protein, clone size, V gene, J gene, D gene. D genes are given only for firm matches. The size field is filled for only some rows; it gives once, few, many or a size class.

cdr3_nt: TGTGCCAGCTCACCAAGGCTAGCGACATTTACCGGGGAGCTGTTTTTT
cdr3_aa: CASSPRLATFTGELFF
clone_size: .
v_call: TRBV18
j_call: TRBJ2-2
d_call: .

cdr3_nt: TGTGCCACCCACGGGGGCACCGGGGAGCTGTTTTTT
cdr3_aa: CATHGGTGELFF
clone_size: .
v_call: TRBV11-2
j_call: TRBJ2-2
d_call: .

cdr3_nt: TGTGCCAGCAGCTTAGCAAAAGGCGGATACAATGAGCAGTTCTTC
cdr3_aa: CASSLAKGGYNEQFF
clone_size: few
v_call: TRBV7-2
j_call: TRBJ2-1
d_call: .

cdr3_nt: TGTGCCAGCAGCTATGCCCGCGATGCTTTCTTT
cdr3_aa: CASSYARDAFF
clone_size: .
v_call: TRBV5-6
j_call: TRBJ1-1
d_call: .

cdr3_nt: TGTGCCAGCAGCTTAGCGGGACGGATGACGGCGATAGGCTACACCTTC
cdr3_aa: CASSLAGRMTAIGYTF
clone_size: .
v_call: TRBV7-9
j_call: TRBJ1-2
d_call: .

cdr3_nt: TGTGCCAGCAGCTTGCGTTTAACGGGGGGGACAGATACGCAGTATTTT
cdr3_aa: CASSLRLTGGTDTQYF
clone_size: .
v_call: TRBV5-4
j_call: TRBJ2-3
d_call: TRBD2

cdr3_nt: TGTGCCAGCAGCGTAGAACCCTCAGCCTATGGCTACACCTTC
cdr3_aa: CASSVEPSAYGYTF
clone_size: .
v_call: TRBV9
j_call: TRBJ1-2
d_call: .

cdr3_nt: TGTGCCAGCAGCTTTGGGGGTGAGACCCTAGGCTACACCTTC
cdr3_aa: CASSFGGETLGYTF
clone_size: .
v_call: TRBV5-4
j_call: TRBJ1-2
d_call: .

cdr3_nt: TGTGCCAGCACCACTGGGCCTTACGAGCAGTACTTC
cdr3_aa: CASTTGPYEQYF
clone_size: .
v_call: TRBV6-5
j_call: TRBJ2-7
d_call: .

cdr3_nt: TGTGCCAGCAGCAAGGGCCCCCAAGCTTTCTTT
cdr3_aa: CASSKGPQAFF
clone_size: .
v_call: TRBV14
j_call: TRBJ1-1
d_call: .

cdr3_nt: TGTGCCAGCAGAGACAGGGGGCCCGTCTATGGCTACACCTTC
cdr3_aa: CASRDRGPVYGYTF
clone_size: .
v_call: TRBV6-5
j_call: TRBJ1-2
d_call: TRBD1

cdr3_nt: TGTGCCAGCAGTTACTCGGGGGGTCGTGGCGGCGGGGAGCTGTTTTTT
cdr3_aa: CASSYSGGRGGGELFF
clone_size: .
v_call: TRBV6-5
j_call: TRBJ2-2
d_call: .

cdr3_nt: TGTGCCAGTAGTAACCCGGCCCCGCGCGGCGGGGAGCTGTTTTTT
cdr3_aa: CASSNPAPRGGELFF
clone_size: .
v_call: TRBV19
j_call: TRBJ2-2
d_call: .

cdr3_nt: TGTGCCAGCAGCTCCTTCGACAGGGCATATGGCTACACCTTC
cdr3_aa: CASSSFDRAYGYTF
clone_size: few
v_call: TRBV11-2
j_call: TRBJ1-2
d_call: TRBD1

cdr3_nt: TGTGCCAGCAGTTACTCCCGTAGCGGTGAAGCTTTCTTT
cdr3_aa: CASSYSRSGEAFF
clone_size: .
v_call: TRBV6-5
j_call: TRBJ1-1
d_call: .

cdr3_nt: TGTGCCAGCACGGGGACAGGGGACTGGGAGCTGTTTTTT
cdr3_aa: CASTGTGDWELFF
clone_size: .
v_call: TRBV6-5
j_call: TRBJ2-2
d_call: TRBD1

cdr3_nt: TGTGCCAGCAGTTGGGGGAAGAGCACTGAAGCTTTCTTT
cdr3_aa: CASSWGKSTEAFF
clone_size: .
v_call: TRBV11-2
j_call: TRBJ1-1
d_call: .

cdr3_nt: TGTGCCAGCAGCCAAGACCGCGCGGGGGGATACAATGAGCAGTTCTTC
cdr3_aa: CASSQDRAGGYNEQFF
clone_size: .
v_call: TRBV4-2
j_call: TRBJ2-1
d_call: TRBD2

cdr3_nt: TGTGCCAGTCAACAGGGGGCGAATTCACCCCTCCACTTT
cdr3_aa: CASQQGANSPLHF
clone_size: .
v_call: TRBV19
j_call: TRBJ1-6
d_call: TRBD1

cdr3_nt: TGTGCCATCCGGGGGGAGTCCGAAGATACGCAGTATTTT
cdr3_aa: CAIRGESEDTQYF
clone_size: .
v_call: TRBV10-3
j_call: TRBJ2-3
d_call: TRBD2

cdr3_nt: TGTGCCAGCAGCTTAGAGGGGGGTGGTTGGGATCAGCCCCAGCATTTT
cdr3_aa: CASSLEGGGWDQPQHF
clone_size: .
v_call: TRBV7-6
j_call: TRBJ1-5
d_call: .

cdr3_nt: TGTGCCAGCAGCCAAGTTTCCAGCTCCTACAATGAGCAGTTCTTC
cdr3_aa: CASSQVSSSYNEQFF
clone_size: .
v_call: TRBV4-2
j_call: TRBJ2-1
d_call: .

cdr3_nt: TGTGCCAGCAGTAGTGCGGGGGGCTACGAGCAGTACTTC
cdr3_aa: CASSSAGGYEQYF
clone_size: .
v_call: TRBV5-5
j_call: TRBJ2-7
d_call: TRBD2

cdr3_nt: TGTGCCTCGGAAATATTCGGATTCACTGAAGCTTTCTTT
cdr3_aa: CASEIFGFTEAFF
clone_size: .
v_call: TRBV6-1
j_call: TRBJ1-1
d_call: .

cdr3_nt: TGTGCCAGCAGCCTTCGGACTAGCGGGGGGGCCGGCGCCGAGACCCAGTACTTC
cdr3_aa: CASSLRTSGGAGAETQYF
clone_size: .
v_call: TRBV4-2
j_call: TRBJ2-5
d_call: TRBD2

cdr3_nt: TGTGCCAGCAGCTTCCCACAGGGTTCTGGAAACACCATATATTTT
cdr3_aa: CASSFPQGSGNTIYF
clone_size: once
v_call: TRBV5-4
j_call: TRBJ1-3
d_call: .

cdr3_nt: TGTGCCAGCAGTGGACTCGGGACAGCGAACACCGGGGAGCTGTTTTTT
cdr3_aa: CASSGLGTANTGELFF
clone_size: .
v_call: TRBV2
j_call: TRBJ2-2
d_call: TRBD1

cdr3_nt: TGTGCCTGGAGATACCGGAACAGGGGCTACGAGCAGTACTTC
cdr3_aa: CAWRYRNRGYEQYF
clone_size: once
v_call: TRBV30
j_call: TRBJ2-7
d_call: TRBD1

cdr3_nt: TGTGCCAGCAGCGATCAGGGGGCGAGCACAGATACGCAGTATTTT
cdr3_aa: CASSDQGASTDTQYF
clone_size: .
v_call: TRBV6-6
j_call: TRBJ2-3
d_call: TRBD1

cdr3_nt: TGCGCCAGCAGCTTGGATTCTGGGACCTATGGCTACACCTTC
cdr3_aa: CASSLDSGTYGYTF
clone_size: .
v_call: TRBV5-1
j_call: TRBJ1-2
d_call: .

cdr3_nt: TGCGCCAGCAGCCCGAGTATTACCGGTAATTCACCCCTCCACTTT
cdr3_aa: CASSPSITGNSPLHF
clone_size: .
v_call: TRBV5-1
j_call: TRBJ1-6
d_call: .

cdr3_nt: TGTGCCAGCAGTATAGGACAACTAGGAAACACCATATATTTT
cdr3_aa: CASSIGQLGNTIYF
clone_size: .
v_call: TRBV2
j_call: TRBJ1-3
d_call: .

cdr3_nt: TGTGCCAGCAGCCAAGGACAGGGGGCGAGAGGCTACACCTTC
cdr3_aa: CASSQGQGARGYTF
clone_size: .
v_call: TRBV14
j_call: TRBJ1-2
d_call: TRBD1

cdr3_nt: TGTGCCAGCAGCCCAGGCCCGGGACAGGCTCTCAAAGGCTACACCTTC
cdr3_aa: CASSPGPGQALKGYTF
clone_size: .
v_call: TRBV11-2
j_call: TRBJ1-2
d_call: TRBD1

cdr3_nt: TGTGCCAGCAGCTCCGGGGGATTACCTAATGAAAAACTGTTTTTT
cdr3_aa: CASSSGGLPNEKLFF
clone_size: .
v_call: TRBV5-6
j_call: TRBJ1-4
d_call: .

cdr3_nt: TGTGCCTGGAGTTCAAGAGTGGGCAATGAGCAGTTCTTC
cdr3_aa: CAWSSRVGNEQFF
clone_size: .
v_call: TRBV30
j_call: TRBJ2-1
d_call: .

cdr3_nt: TGCGCCAGCAGCTTGGAACGACTGAACACTGAAGCTTTCTTT
cdr3_aa: CASSLERLNTEAFF
clone_size: .
v_call: TRBV5-1
j_call: TRBJ1-1
d_call: .

cdr3_nt: TGTGCCAGCTCACTTTCGACAGCCCTTACGAGCTCCTACGAGCAGTACTTC
cdr3_aa: CASSLSTALTSSYEQYF
clone_size: .
v_call: TRBV18
j_call: TRBJ2-7
d_call: .

cdr3_nt: TGTGCCAGCAGCCTGGGGACAGGCGGGCCTAGCACAGATACGCAGTATTTT
cdr3_aa: CASSLGTGGPSTDTQYF
clone_size: .
v_call: TRBV11-3
j_call: TRBJ2-3
d_call: TRBD1

cdr3_nt: TGCAGCGTTGGTCAGGGACAGACAGATACGCAGTATTTT
cdr3_aa: CSVGQGQTDTQYF
clone_size: .
v_call: TRBV29-1
j_call: TRBJ2-3
d_call: TRBD1

cdr3_nt: TGCGCCAGCAGTGACAGGGTGAGCTCCTACAATGAGCAGTTCTTC
cdr3_aa: CASSDRVSSYNEQFF
clone_size: .
v_call: TRBV10-1
j_call: TRBJ2-1
d_call: .

cdr3_nt: TGTGCCAGCAGCGTACCGGGACAGGGCGAGACCCAGTACTTC
cdr3_aa: CASSVPGQGETQYF
clone_size: .
v_call: TRBV5-5
j_call: TRBJ2-5
d_call: TRBD1

cdr3_nt: TGTGCCAGCAGTGAACGGGGCCGTATGAACACTGAAGCTTTCTTT
cdr3_aa: CASSERGRMNTEAFF
clone_size: .
v_call: TRBV25-1
j_call: TRBJ1-1
d_call: .

cdr3_nt: TGCGCCAGCAGCTTGGTTCCAGGGGAGGGCACTGAAGCTTTCTTT
cdr3_aa: CASSLVPGEGTEAFF
clone_size: .
v_call: TRBV5-1
j_call: TRBJ1-1
d_call: .